These T cell receptor beta chains were read from a single sample in a study of glioma-infiltrating T cells after dendritic cell vaccination. Profiled with immunoSEQ multiplex PCR; TCRdb holds only in-frame clones, not every one. The table has approximately 93,000 clones, about 85% seen once. This specimen was blood, taken after dendritic cell vaccination. These TCRs come from a human donor with glioblastoma. CDR3s include the opening cysteine and the closing phenylalanine or tryptophan. A D gene is named only where the DNA matches it firmly. Size values are once, few and many counts, or a class for expanded clones, and some rows have none.

d_gene	v_gene	j_gene	abundance	CDR3aa	CDR3nt
-	TRBV5-1	TRBJ2-5	-	CASSTPTGKETQYF	TGCGCCAGCAGCACGCCGACAGGAAAAGAGACCCAGTACTTC
TRBD1	TRBV7-8	TRBJ1-1	-	CASSPRTGIDTEAFF	TGTGCCAGCAGCCCACGGACAGGGATTGACACTGAAGCTTTCTTT
TRBD1	TRBV29-1	TRBJ2-7	-	CSAKITGQGLEGQYF	TGCAGCGCAAAGATAACGGGACAGGGTTTGGAGGGGCAGTACTTC
-	TRBV2	TRBJ1-2	once	CASRTTGNYGYTF	TGTGCCAGCAGAACTACAGGGAACTATGGCTACACCTTC
-	TRBV7-6	TRBJ2-7	-	CASSLSGAYEQYF	TGTGCCAGCAGCTTATCGGGGGCCTACGAGCAGTACTTC
TRBD2	TRBV4-2	TRBJ2-7	-	CASSHSKGASGGYEQYF	TGTGCCAGCAGCCACTCAAAAGGGGCTAGCGGGGGCTACGAGCAGTACTTC
TRBD1	TRBV7-2	TRBJ1-2	-	CASSPPSGAQGTNYGYTF	TGTGCCAGCAGCCCCCCAAGTGGAGCACAGGGGACTAACTATGGCTACACCTTC
TRBD2	TRBV6-5	TRBJ2-5	-	CASSPLAGQTQYF	TGTGCCAGCAGTCCATTAGCGGGACAGACCCAGTACTTC
TRBD1	TRBV25-1	TRBJ2-1	-	CASAALGTGYNEQFF	TGTGCCAGCGCCGCCCTCGGGACAGGGTACAATGAGCAGTTCTTC
-	TRBV28	TRBJ1-4	-	CASSLSGPLNEKLFF	TGTGCCAGCAGTTTATCTGGGCCCCTTAATGAAAAACTGTTTTTT
-	TRBV13	TRBJ1-1	-	CASSLVRGTEAFF	TGTGCCAGCAGTCTAGTACGGGGCACTGAAGCTTTCTTT
TRBD2	TRBV7-2	TRBJ2-7	-	CASSFRRSRASGSYEQYF	TGTGCCAGCAGCTTCCGTCGCAGCCGGGCTAGCGGCTCCTACGAGCAGTACTTC
TRBD1	TRBV7-9	TRBJ2-7	once	CASSPRDSAYEQYF	TGTGCCAGCAGCCCCCGGGACAGTGCCTACGAGCAGTACTTC
-	TRBV5-6	TRBJ2-3	-	CASSPPRAGRTDTQYF	TGTGCCAGCAGCCCCCCGCGAGCAGGGAGGACAGATACGCAGTATTTT
-	TRBV19	TRBJ1-5	-	CASSRDLQGRQPQHF	TGTGCCAGTAGTAGAGATCTACAGGGACGTCAGCCCCAGCATTTT
TRBD2	TRBV5-1	TRBJ2-1	few	CASTPPLAGASYNEQFF	TGCGCCAGCACTCCCCCATTGGCGGGAGCCTCCTACAATGAGCAGTTCTTC
TRBD2	TRBV7-2	TRBJ2-1	-	CASSAYSGGAVNEQFF	TGTGCCAGCAGCGCTTATAGCGGGGGGGCGGTTAATGAGCAGTTCTTC
-	TRBV30	TRBJ1-5	-	CAWKENSNQPQHF	TGTGCCTGGAAAGAGAATAGCAATCAGCCCCAGCATTTT
-	TRBV5-1	TRBJ2-2	-	CASSLEIRGTGELFF	TGCGCCAGCAGCTTGGAAATCAGGGGCACCGGGGAGCTGTTTTTT
TRBD1	TRBV7-8	TRBJ1-5	-	CASSQGTGNQPQHF	TGTGCCAGCAGCCAAGGGACAGGGAATCAGCCCCAGCATTTT
TRBD1	TRBV27	TRBJ1-4	-	CASSLLLDRGPVKLFF	TGTGCCAGCAGTTTACTCCTGGACAGGGGGCCTGTAAAACTGTTTTTT
TRBD1	TRBV18	TRBJ1-5	-	CASSPYGTGGNGNQPQHF	TGTGCCAGCTCACCTTACGGGACAGGGGGCAATGGCAATCAGCCCCAGCATTTT
TRBD1	TRBV6-5	TRBJ2-1	once	CASSRGTGNYNEQFF	TGTGCCAGCAGTCGAGGGACAGGGAACTACAATGAGCAGTTCTTC
-	TRBV6-5	TRBJ2-7	-	CAGSYQQGYEQYF	TGTGCCGGCAGTTACCAACAGGGCTACGAGCAGTACTTC
-	TRBV7-3	TRBJ1-1	-	CASSLTGGGTEAFF	TGTGCCAGCAGCTTAACAGGGGGGGGGACTGAAGCTTTCTTT
-	TRBV27	TRBJ2-1	-	CASTPLSTDSYNEQFF	TGTGCCAGCACCCCCTTGAGCACCGACTCTTACAATGAGCAGTTCTTC